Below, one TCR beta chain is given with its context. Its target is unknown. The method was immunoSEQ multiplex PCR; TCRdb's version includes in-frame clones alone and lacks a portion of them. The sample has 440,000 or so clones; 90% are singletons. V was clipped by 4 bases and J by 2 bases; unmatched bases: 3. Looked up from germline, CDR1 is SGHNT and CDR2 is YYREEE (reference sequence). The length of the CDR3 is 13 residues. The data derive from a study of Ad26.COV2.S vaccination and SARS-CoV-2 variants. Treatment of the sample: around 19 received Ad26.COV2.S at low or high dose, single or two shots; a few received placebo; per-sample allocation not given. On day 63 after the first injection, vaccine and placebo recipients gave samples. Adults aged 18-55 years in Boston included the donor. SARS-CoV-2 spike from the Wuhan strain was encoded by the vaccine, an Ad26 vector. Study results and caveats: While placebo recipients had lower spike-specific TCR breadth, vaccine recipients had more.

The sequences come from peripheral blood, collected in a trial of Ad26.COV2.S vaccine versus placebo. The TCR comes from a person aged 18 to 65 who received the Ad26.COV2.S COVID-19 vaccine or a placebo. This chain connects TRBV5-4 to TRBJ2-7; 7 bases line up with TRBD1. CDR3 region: CASSATGTYEQYF. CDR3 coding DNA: TGTGCCAGCAGCGCGACAGGGACCTACGAGCAGTACTTC.